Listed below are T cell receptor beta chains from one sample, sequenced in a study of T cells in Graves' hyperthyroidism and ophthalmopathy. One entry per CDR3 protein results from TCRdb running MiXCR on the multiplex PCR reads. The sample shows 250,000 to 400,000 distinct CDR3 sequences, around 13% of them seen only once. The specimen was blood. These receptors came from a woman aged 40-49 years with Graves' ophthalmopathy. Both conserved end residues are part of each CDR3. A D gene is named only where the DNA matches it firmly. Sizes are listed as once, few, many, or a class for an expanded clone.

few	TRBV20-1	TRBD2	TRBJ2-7	TGCAGTGCTATCGGGGGGAGGGCCTACGAGCAGTACTTC	CSAIGGRAYEQYF
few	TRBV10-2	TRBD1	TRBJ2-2	TGCGCCAGCAGTGGCCCTCGACAGGGGGCGCGGACCGGGGAGCTGTTTTTT	CASSGPRQGARTGELFF
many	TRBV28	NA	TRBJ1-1	TGTGCCAGCAGGCTAGGTGGGACTGAAGCTTTCTTT	CASRLGGTEAFF
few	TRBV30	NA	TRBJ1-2	TGTGCCTGGAGTGTTAGTGTCCAGGAAACTAACTATGGCTACACCTTC	CAWSVSVQETNYGYTF
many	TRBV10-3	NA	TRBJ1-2	TGTGCCATCTCATCGACACAAAACTATGGCTACACCTTC	CAISSTQNYGYTF
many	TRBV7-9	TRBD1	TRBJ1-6	TGTGCCAGCAGCTCCGGACAGGGTGGGAATTCACCCCTCCACTTT	CASSSGQGGNSPLHF
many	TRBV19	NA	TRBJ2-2	TGTGCCAGTAAGGTGGCCGGGGCGGGGAACACCGGGGAGCTGTTTTTT	CASKVAGAGNTGELFF
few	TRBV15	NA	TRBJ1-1	TGTGCCACCAGCGAGAACACTGAAGCTTTCTTT	CATSENTEAFF
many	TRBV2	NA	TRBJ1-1	TGTGCCAGCACGGAGGAGCTCACTGAAGCTTTCTTT	CASTEELTEAFF
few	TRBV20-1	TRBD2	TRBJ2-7	TGCAGTGCTTACGAGTCTAGCGGGAGGGTAGAGCAGTACTTC	CSAYESSGRVEQYF
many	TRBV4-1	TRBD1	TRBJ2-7	TGCGCCAGCAGCCTCGGACAGGGGGCGGTGGAGCAGTACTTC	CASSLGQGAVEQYF
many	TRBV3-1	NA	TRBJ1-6	TGTGCCAGCAGCCGAGACATTAATTCACCCCTCCACTTT	CASSRDINSPLHF
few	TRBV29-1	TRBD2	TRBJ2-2	TGCAGCGTTAGGGGTCGGGGGGCCGGGGAGCTGTTTTTT	CSVRGRGAGELFF
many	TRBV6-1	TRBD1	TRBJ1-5	TGTGCCAGCCTAGGGACAGGGAGCAATCAGCCCCAGCATTTT	CASLGTGSNQPQHF
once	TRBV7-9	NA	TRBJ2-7	TGTGCCAGCAGCATTTGGGGATTGAGGGGTTGGAATGGCGAGCAGTACTTC	CASSIWGLRGWNGEQYF
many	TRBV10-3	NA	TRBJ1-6	TGTGCCATCTCCAGGAGCTCCTATAATTCACCCCTCCACTTT	CAISRSSYNSPLHF
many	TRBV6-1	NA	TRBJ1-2	TGTGCCAGCAGACCCCCGGGGAGCTATGGCTACACCTTC	CASRPPGSYGYTF
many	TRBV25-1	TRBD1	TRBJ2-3	TGTGCCAGCAGTGGCCGGGACAGGAGCACAGATACGCAGTATTTT	CASSGRDRSTDTQYF
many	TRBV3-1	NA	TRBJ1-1	TGTGCCAGCAGCCAACAGGGCGGTCGCACTGAAGCTTTCTTT	CASSQQGGRTEAFF